Shown below are 5 T cell receptor beta chains from a single sample sequenced in a study of shared clonotypes between healthy human individuals (dated by TCRdb to 2019 to 2021). Library preparation employed the immunoSEQ multiplex PCR assay. TCRdb obtained this table from immuneACCESS and retained in-frame rearrangements with V and J assigned. These tables miss some clones; where compared with another copy, unresolved V genes account for less than half of the shortfall, and the remainder is unexplained. This sample gives over 95,000 clones in total; around half of them show up just once. About 15% of the sample goes to the ten largest clones. Sequencing was performed on PBMCs. All receptors derive from a woman aged 40 to 50 in good health. Some clones in this sample may be carry-over from other donors' samples.

The V and J genes are TRBV6-5 and TRBJ2-5, with D unclear. The J call could be wrong; TRBJ2-7 is a better fit for the DNA end. The CDR3 contains 16 residues. Germline-derived CDR1 and CDR2 are MNHEY and SVGAGI. The CDR3 nucleotides read TGTGCCAGCAGTTACTCGCCTACTCAGAGCTCCTACGAGCAGTACTTC. Protein: CASSYSPTQSSYEQYF.

This clone came up many times. V and J are TRBV19 and TRBJ2-1; no reliable D call. CDR1 LNHDA and CDR2 SQIVND come from the germline V gene (reference sequence). V was clipped by 0 bases and J by 8 bases, with 14 bases between them. The CDR3 has 15 residues. Written as DNA, the CDR3 is TGTGCCAGTAGTATAGATCTACTCGCCCCGGATGAGCAGTTCTTC. Translation gives CASSIDLLAPDEQFF.

This clone was seen at least ten times. One end of the junction is discordant with germline, which a read error may explain. The V and J genes are TRBV7-2 and TRBJ2-2; TRBD1 or TRBD2 may be the D gene (5 bases each). CDR3 length: 16 amino acids. Germline CDR1 reads SGHTA; CDR2 reads FQGNSA. The CDR3 sequence: CASSLAGTSTTGELFF. Written as DNA, the CDR3 is TGTGCCAGCAGCCTAGCCGGGACCTCCACCACCGGGGAGCTGTTTTTT.

V and J are TRBV10-1 and TRBJ2-7; 13 bases map to TRBD2. CDR3 size: 19 residues. Germline trimming cut 7 bases from V and 4 bases from J; bases unmatched to any gene: 19. Per germline, CDR1 WNHNN and CDR2 SYGVQD (reference sequence). The CDR3 sequence: CASTERAVTSGRAGYEQYF. Written as DNA, the CDR3 is TGCGCCAGCACCGAGCGGGCGGTTACTAGCGGGAGGGCCGGTTACGAGCAGTACTTC.

V usage is TRBV5-1 and J usage is TRBJ1-1; D call uncertain. Trimming removed 1 base from V and 4 bases from J, with 11 bases in between. The CDR3 contains 14 residues. CDR1 and CDR2 (germline): SGHRS, YFSETQ. The CDR3 DNA reads TGCGCCAGCAGCTTGAGGACTTACGGCACTGAAGCTTTCTTT. This gives the protein CASSLRTYGTEAFF. The whole variable domain, remainder taken from reference TRBV5-1 and TRBJ1-1, is KAGVTQTPRYLIKTRGQQVTLSCSPISGHRSVSWYQQTPGQGLQFLFEYFSETQRNKGNFPGRFSGRQFSNSRSEMNVSTLELGDSALYLCASSLRTYGTEAFFGQGTRLTVV.